This is a list of T cell receptor beta chains from one sample in a study of early T cells in non-severe SARS-CoV-2 infection. Using its own MiXCR run on the 5' RACE reads, TCRdb lists one record per CDR3 protein. The sample holds fewer than 30,000 distinct CDR3 sequences, less than 5% seen once. The sequenced material came from whole blood. The receptors here all came from an adult who was a healthcare worker with PCR-confirmed SARS-CoV-2 infection or an uninfected control (not recorded which). The CDR3 runs from the conserved cysteine through the conserved F or W. D genes are given only for firm matches. For some rows the clone size is stated as once, few or many, or as a class when expanded; others skip it.

V	J	D	size	DNA	CDR3
TRBV20-1	TRBJ1-2	TRBD1	many	TGCAGTGCTATACCGGACCCGGACAGGATCACCTTC	CSAIPDPDRITF
TRBV11-2	TRBJ2-1	.	many	TGTGCCAGCAGCTTGACTCGTCAGGGGGAGCAGTTCTTC	CASSLTRQGEQFF
TRBV10-2	TRBJ2-3	.	many	TGCGCCAGCAGGGCCTCCGCAGGGGCACTAGATACGCAGTATTTT	CASRASAGALDTQYF
TRBV29-1	TRBJ2-2	.	many	TGCAGCGTGGGACATACGAACACCGGGGAGCTGTTTTTT	CSVGHTNTGELFF
TRBV12-3/TRBV12-4	TRBJ2-7	.	many	TGTGCCAGCAGCCGGGACTCCACCTACGAGCAGTACTTC	CASSRDSTYEQYF
TRBV11-2	TRBJ2-3	TRBD2	many	TGTGCCAGCAGCTTCGACCGAACAGGGACTAGCGGGAGGCATACGCAGTATTTT	CASSFDRTGTSGRHTQYF
TRBV18	TRBJ2-7	.	many	TGTGCCAGCTCACCAGACAGGCTGAGCGACGAGCAGTACTTC	CASSPDRLSDEQYF
TRBV19	TRBJ2-2	.	many	TGTGCCAGTAGTAATGGGGGGCGAGCCGGGGAGCTGTTTTTT	CASSNGGRAGELFF
TRBV12-3/TRBV12-4	TRBJ2-7	TRBD2	many	TGTGCCAGCGGGACTAGCGGGCGAAGCTCCTACGAGCAGTACTTC	CASGTSGRSSYEQYF
TRBV4-2	TRBJ2-2	.	many	TGTGCCAGCACTAGGGCAACAGGGTTCAACACCGGGGAGCTGTTTTTT	CASTRATGFNTGELFF
TRBV7-7	TRBJ2-7	TRBD1	many	TGTGCTAGCAGCTTTAACCCAGGGGGCCCCCCAAAGTACGAGCAGTACTTC	CASSFNPGGPPKYEQYF
TRBV20-1	TRBJ2-7	.	many	TGCAGTGCTACCGGGACCAAATACGAGCAGTACTTC	CSATGTKYEQYF
TRBV6-1	TRBJ1-1	TRBD1	.	TGTGCCAGCAGTACAGGGGGACGTGAAGCTTTCTTT	CASSTGGREAFF
TRBV13	TRBJ1-1	.	many	TGTGCCAGCAGTTTTACAATTAACACTGAAGCTTTCTTT	CASSFTINTEAFF
TRBV7-3	TRBJ2-7	.	many	TGTGCCAGCAGCTTAAATCCTTCGGGGGAGCAGTACTTC	CASSLNPSGEQYF
TRBV7-2	TRBJ1-2	.	.	TGTGCCAGCAGCTTAGATGGGGGCAACTATGGCTACACCTTC	CASSLDGGNYGYTF
TRBV6-5	TRBJ2-2	TRBD2	.	TGTGCCAGCAGCACCTATCGGGAGGTGCGAGGGGAGCTGTTTTTT	CASSTYREVRGELFF
TRBV12-3/TRBV12-4	TRBJ1-5	.	many	TGTGCCAGCAGTAAGGAGGAGGATCAGCCCCAGCATTTT	CASSKEEDQPQHF
TRBV2	TRBJ2-6	TRBD1	many	TGTGCCAGCAGTGCGGACAGGTCTGGGGCCAACGTCCTGACTTTC	CASSADRSGANVLTF
TRBV6-1	TRBJ2-3	TRBD2	.	TGTGCCAGCTACCAGACTAGCGGCGCAGATACGCAGTATTTT	CASYQTSGADTQYF
TRBV20-1	TRBJ2-3	TRBD2	many	TGCAGTGCGGAACTAGCGGGAGCCTCAGATACGCAGTATTTT	CSAELAGASDTQYF
TRBV5-1	TRBJ2-3	.	many	TGCGCCAGCAGCTTGGTGCCAGGGAGCACAGATACGCAGTATTTT	CASSLVPGSTDTQYF
TRBV5-8	TRBJ1-2	.	many	TGTGCCAGCAGCCACTGGACAGTGAACTATGGCTACACCTTC	CASSHWTVNYGYTF